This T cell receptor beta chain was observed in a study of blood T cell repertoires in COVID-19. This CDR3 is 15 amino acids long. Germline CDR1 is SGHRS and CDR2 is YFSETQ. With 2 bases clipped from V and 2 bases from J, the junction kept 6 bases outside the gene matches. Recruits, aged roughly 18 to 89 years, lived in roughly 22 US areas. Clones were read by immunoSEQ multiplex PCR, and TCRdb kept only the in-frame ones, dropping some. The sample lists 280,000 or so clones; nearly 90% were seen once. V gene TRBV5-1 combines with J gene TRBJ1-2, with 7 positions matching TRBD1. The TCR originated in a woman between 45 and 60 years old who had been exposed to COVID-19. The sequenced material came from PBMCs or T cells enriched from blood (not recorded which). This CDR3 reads CASSFGRGQNYGYTF. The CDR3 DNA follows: TGCGCCAGCAGCTTTGGTAGGGGACAGAACTATGGCTACACCTTC.